Shown below are 5 T cell receptor beta chains from a single sample sequenced in a study of technical replicates of blood from a handful of donors. The assay was immunoSEQ multiplex PCR, and TCRdb's table has in-frame clones only and misses some. This table has some 69,000 clones, 88% appearing once. The sample was PBMCs. These receptors were obtained from a human donor in good health. Some clones in this sample may be carry-over from other donors' samples.

The V and J genes are TRBV9 and TRBJ2-7; D gene uncertain. The CDR3 is 11 residues long. Looked up from germline, CDR1 is SGDLS and CDR2 is YYNGEE. V lost 4 bases and J 4 bases, leaving 6 bases between the germline ends. CDR3 residues: CASSTGYEQYF. The CDR3, as DNA: TGTGCCAGCAGCACGGGTTACGAGCAGTACTTC.

The chain is built from TRBV11-3 and TRBJ2-1, with D perhaps matching TRBD1 (6 bases). Germline loops: CDR1 SGHNT, CDR2 YENEEA. The CDR3 is made up of 12 amino acids. V gave up 6 bases and J gave up 9 bases, with 12 bases separating them. The CDR3 bases are TGTGCCAGCAGACAGGGTCCCGGTGAGCAGTTCTTC. Amino acids: CASRQGPGEQFF.

This chain uses TRBV19 with TRBJ1-6; no definite D call. The V and J ends lost 2 bases and 1 base respectively, with 3 bases between them. From germline, CDR1 is LNHDA and CDR2 SQIVND (reference sequence). The CDR3 extends over 14 amino acids. The CDR3 reads CASSIQSYNSPLHF. CDR3 bases: TGTGCCAGTAGTATACAATCCTATAATTCACCCCTCCACTTT.

The rearrangement links TRBV7-2 to TRBJ2-4; TRBD2 might be the D (5 bases). The CDR3 contains 17 residues. CDR1 is SGHTA and CDR2 is FQGNSA in the germline V gene. V lost 1 base and J lost 3, with 16 bases in between. In DNA form, the CDR3 reads TGTGCCAGCAGCTTAGGCTCGAGGGCCGGAGGCAAAAACATTCAGTACTTC. It yields the protein CASSLGSRAGGKNIQYF.

This clone has just one count. V and J are TRBV5-1 and TRBJ2-3; 11 bases are a match to TRBD2. Germline CDR1 SGHRS, CDR2 YFSETQ. Losses at the gene ends were 3 bases for V and 5 bases for J; bases not matched to a gene: 8. CDR3 length equals 16 residues. In DNA, the CDR3 is TGCGCCAGCAGCTACAGTAGCGGGGGGGCGGTAGATACGCAGTATTTT. It is translated as CASSYSSGGAVDTQYF.